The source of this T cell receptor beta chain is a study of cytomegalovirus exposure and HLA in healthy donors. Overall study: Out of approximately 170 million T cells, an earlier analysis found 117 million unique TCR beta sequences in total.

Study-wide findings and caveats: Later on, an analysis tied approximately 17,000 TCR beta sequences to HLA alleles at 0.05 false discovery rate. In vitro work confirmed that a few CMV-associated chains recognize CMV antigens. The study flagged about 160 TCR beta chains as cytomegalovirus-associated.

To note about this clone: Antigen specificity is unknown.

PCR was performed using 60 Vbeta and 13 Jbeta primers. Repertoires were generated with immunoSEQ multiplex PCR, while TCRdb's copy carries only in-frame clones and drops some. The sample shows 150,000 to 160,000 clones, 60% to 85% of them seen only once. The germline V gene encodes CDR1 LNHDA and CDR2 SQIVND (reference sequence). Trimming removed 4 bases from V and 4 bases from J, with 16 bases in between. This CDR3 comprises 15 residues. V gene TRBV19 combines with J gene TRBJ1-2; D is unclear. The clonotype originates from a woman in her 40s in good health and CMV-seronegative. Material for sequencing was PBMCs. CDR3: CASSTSRGVSYGYTF. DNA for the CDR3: TGTGCCAGTAGTACCTCCCGCGGGGTATCCTATGGCTACACCTTC.